The 24 T cell receptor beta chains presented below share a single source sample, sequenced in a study of siplizumab effects on memory and regulatory T cells (dated by TCRdb to between 2019 and 2020). Libraries were made using the immunoSEQ multiplex PCR assay. This is the immuneACCESS table as TCRdb keeps it, with only in-frame sequences that have V and J called. A part of the clones is gone; compared with another copy, unresolved V genes explain less than half, and the rest is unexplained. Counted in this sample were 95,000 to 100,000 clones; around 90% of them appeared once. The ten largest account for about 11% of the sample. The sequenced sample consisted of non-Treg CD4+ T cells sorted from blood. The sample's cell subset or site label, in plain terms: FACS-sorted unstimulated CD4+ non-regulatory T cells. The receptor source for this set is a human donor in good health.

This chain connects TRBV6-6 to TRBJ1-4; D remains ambiguous. The CDR3 has 15 residues. The germline V and J ends were trimmed by 2 bases and 4 bases, with 11 bases remaining between them. Germline CDR1 MNHNY, CDR2 SVGAGI (reference sequence). CDR3 DNA sequence: TGTGCCAGCAGTTACGATCCGGGCAGTAATGAAAAACTGTTTTTT. It codes for CASSYDPGSNEKLFF.

The genes are TRBV7-2 and TRBJ1-2; D is undetermined. The CDR3 runs to 14 residues. The ends were cut back, 5 bases at V and 2 bases at J, with 12 bases in the middle. Germline CDR1 SGHTA, CDR2 FQGNSA. CDR3 bases: TGTGCCAGCAGCCCTCTCGACCGAAACTATGGCTACACCTTC. Its protein product is CASSPLDRNYGYTF.

The CDR3 DNA reads TGTGCCAGCAGGCGAACGGAGAATCAGCCCCAGCATTTT. Translation gives CASRRTENQPQHF. V usage is TRBV6-5 and J usage is TRBJ1-5; D is undetermined. This CDR3 is built from 13 residues. Germline assignment: CDR1 MNHEY and CDR2 SVGAGI. V lost 6 bases and J 4 bases, leaving 10 bases between the germline ends.

This rearrangement joins TRBV28 to TRBJ1-2; D call uncertain. V gave up 6 bases and J gave up 7 bases, with 18 bases separating them. The germline V gene encodes CDR1 MDHEN and CDR2 SYDVKM. This CDR3 comprises 14 residues. DNA of the CDR3: TGTGCCAGCAGGGCCGGGCAGCCCCCGCCTGGCTACACCTTC. Amino acid sequence: CASRAGQPPPGYTF.

The chain carries TRBV18 and TRBJ1-2; a weak D match, TRBD1 (6 bases). Between the trimmed V and J ends, which lost 1 base and 0 bases, there was a span of 12 bases. Per the germline V gene, CDR1 is KGHSH and CDR2 is LQKENI. The CDR3 contains 16 residues. The CDR3 protein is CASSPRGLVPNYGYTF. CDR3 DNA: TGTGCCAGCTCACCACGGGGGCTGGTTCCTAACTATGGCTACACCTTC.

V is TRBV7-2 and J is TRBJ1-2; D not resolved. The ends were cut back, 1 base at V and 2 bases at J, with 8 bases in the middle. Germline assignment: CDR1 SGHTA and CDR2 FQGNSA. The CDR3 is made up of 14 amino acids. The CDR3 DNA follows: TGTGCCAGCAGCTTAGACGGCAGGAACTATGGCTACACCTTC. Translated: CASSLDGRNYGYTF.

This rearrangement joins TRBV4-1 to TRBJ2-2; D remains ambiguous. Trimming took 0 bases from V and 0 from J, leaving 5 bases between them. The CDR3 contains 15 residues. Per the germline V gene, CDR1 is MGHRA and CDR2 is YSYEKL. The CDR3 DNA reads as TGCGCCAGCAGCCAAGACCGGGCGAACACCGGGGAGCTGTTTTTT. It specifies CASSQDRANTGELFF.

V is TRBV28 and J is TRBJ2-7, with 8 positions matching TRBD1. V dropped 3 bases and J dropped 4; count of bases not matched to a gene: 5. CDR3 length equals 14 residues. The germline V gene has CDR1 MDHEN and CDR2 SYDVKM. CDR3 sequence reads: CASSFFDRGYEQYF. DNA of the CDR3: TGTGCCAGCAGTTTCTTTGACAGGGGTTACGAGCAGTACTTC.

The chain combines TRBV6-1 with TRBJ2-7; 8 nucleotides align to TRBD1. The V segment lost 8 bases and the J segment 2 bases; nucleotides outside the gene matches: 5. The germline gives CDR1 MNHNS, CDR2 SASEGT. The CDR3 extends over 13 amino acids. Here the CDR3 reads CASRQGTTYEQYF. The CDR3 nucleotides are TGTGCCAGCCGACAGGGGACGACCTACGAGCAGTACTTC.

The chain couples TRBV28 to TRBJ2-1; 7 bases agree with TRBD1. The CDR3 loop spans 15 amino acids. The V segment lost 4 bases and the J segment 0 bases; nucleotides outside the gene matches: 3. Germline values: CDR1 MDHEN, CDR2 SYDVKM. CDR3 in amino acids: CASSSDRSSYNEQFF. The CDR3 DNA sequence: TGTGCCAGCAGTTCGGACAGGAGCTCCTACAATGAGCAGTTCTTC. The full variable domain, in which reference TRBV28 and TRBJ2-1 provide the parts outside the CDR3, is DVKVTQSSRYLVKRTGEKVFLECVQDMDHENMFWYRQDPGLGLRLIYFSYDVKMKEKGDIPEGYSVSREKKERFSLILESASTNQTSMYLCASSSDRSSYNEQFFGPGTRLTVL.

This chain links TRBV28 with TRBJ2-7, with 7 bases that match TRBD1. Unmatched junction bases numbered 6, after V lost 10 bases and J lost 3 bases. This CDR3 spans 12 amino acids. Per the germline V gene, CDR1 is MDHEN and CDR2 is SYDVKM. Here the CDR3 reads CATARGLYEQYF. The CDR3 DNA sequence: TGTGCCACCGCGAGGGGGCTCTACGAGCAGTACTTC.

This chain joins TRBV6-5 and TRBJ1-1, with D perhaps matching TRBD1 (5 bases). Germline loops: CDR1 MNHEY, CDR2 SVGAGI. The CDR3 totals 13 residues. The germline V and J ends were trimmed by 6 bases and 4 bases, with 12 bases remaining between them. The CDR3: CASRFGAGTEAFF. DNA for the CDR3: TGTGCCAGCAGGTTCGGGGCTGGCACTGAAGCTTTCTTT.

The rearrangement joins TRBV27 to TRBJ2-1; 8 bases line up with TRBD2. CDR3 length equals 14 residues. The germline gives CDR1 MNHEY, CDR2 SMNVEV (reference sequence). The V and J ends lost 6 bases and 4 bases, in that order; junction bases with no gene match: 5. CDR3 residues: CASSGRARYNEQFF. The CDR3 bases are TGTGCCAGCAGCGGGAGGGCCCGGTACAATGAGCAGTTCTTC.

The chain employs TRBV28 and TRBJ2-2; tentatively, D is TRBD2 (6 bases). Germline assignment: CDR1 MDHEN and CDR2 SYDVKM. The CDR3 runs 16 residues. The V end was cut by 1 base, the J end by 1 base, with 10 bases between. For the CDR3, the DNA is TGTGCCAGCAGTTTATTTGGCGGGGTGAACACCGGGGAGCTGTTTTTT. Residues: CASSLFGGVNTGELFF.

This chain joins TRBV27 and TRBJ1-1; a possible D gene is TRBD1 (5 bases). CDR3 length equals 12 residues. V lost 5 bases to trimming and J lost 5 bases, with 9 bases between them. Germline V lookup: CDR1 MNHEY, CDR2 SMNVEV (reference sequence). Here the CDR3 DNA reads TGTGCCAGCAGTCCTGGGACGACTGAAGCTTTCTTT. Translated, it gives CASSPGTTEAFF.

The V and J genes are TRBV18 and TRBJ2-7; maybe TRBD1 (6 bases). The CDR3 has 14 residues. Per the germline V gene, CDR1 is KGHSH and CDR2 is LQKENI. The V end was cut by 6 bases, the J end by 1 base, with 13 bases between. The CDR3 is CASSAGTPSYEQYF. The CDR3 nucleotides are TGTGCCAGCTCCGCCGGGACACCGTCCTACGAGCAGTACTTC.

This clone was counted a single time. The V and J genes are TRBV7-8 and TRBJ1-1; weak D call: TRBD1 (6 bases). The CDR3 consists of 15 residues. Looked up from germline, CDR1 is SGHVS and CDR2 is FQNEAQ. Trimming left V 5 bases short and J 1 base short, with 14 bases between. The CDR3 DNA reads as TGTGCCAGCAGCCTACGTGGACAGAAGAACACTGAAGCTTTCTTT. This sequence encodes CASSLRGQKNTEAFF.

The chain uses TRBV10-3 and TRBJ1-5, with 8 bases matching TRBD1. The CDR3 has 16 residues. The germline gives CDR1 ENHRY, CDR2 SYGVKD. The ends lost 0 bases at V and 1 base at J; junction bases unmatched: 2. This chain's CDR3 is CAISESYRGSNQPQHF. The CDR3 DNA sequence: TGTGCCATCAGTGAGTCGTACAGGGGGAGCAATCAGCCCCAGCATTTT.

The V and J genes are TRBV6-6 and TRBJ2-7; TRBD1 is a possible D gene (6 bases). Trimming cost V 6 bases and J 1 base, with 13 bases left between them. Germline lookup yields CDR1 MNHNY and CDR2 SVGAGI (reference sequence). This CDR3 has 14 amino acids. CDR3 protein: CASSTDSLSYEQYF. The DNA of the CDR3 is TGTGCCAGCAGCACGGACAGCCTTTCCTACGAGCAGTACTTC.

The genes are TRBV30 and TRBJ2-4; D call uncertain. The germline CDR1 and CDR2 sequences are GTSNPN and SVGIG (reference sequence). With 5 bases removed from V and 5 bases from J, the gap between germline ends came to 7 bases. The CDR3 is 11 amino acids. The CDR3 DNA sequence: TGTGCCTGGGTTCAGGAAAACATTCAGTACTTC. This codes for CAWVQENIQYF.

The chain couples TRBV5-5 to TRBJ1-5; perhaps TRBD1 as D (5 bases). Germline CDR1 SGHKS, CDR2 YYEKEE (reference sequence). Deletions cut 3 bases from V and 6 bases from J, with 19 bases between. The CDR3 loop spans 16 amino acids. CDR3: CASSSIAGDSSQPQHF. The DNA for the CDR3 is TGTGCCAGCAGCTCGATCGCTGGGGACTCGAGTCAGCCCCAGCATTTT.

This clone was seen just once. V is TRBV7-2 and J is TRBJ2-7; D call uncertain. CDR1 is SGHTA, CDR2 FQGNSA, per germline. The CDR3 consists of 14 residues. V lost 2 bases and J 0 bases, leaving 8 bases between the germline ends. Here the CDR3 reads CASSLSPSSYEQYF. The CDR3 region has the DNA TGTGCCAGCAGCTTATCCCCGAGCTCCTACGAGCAGTACTTC.

J is TRBJ2-7 and V is TRBV6-1; possibly TRBD2 for D (5 bases). CDR1 and CDR2 from the germline V gene are MNHNS and SASEGT. Trimming took off 5 bases at V and 7 bases at J, with 15 bases between the two ends. This CDR3 has 13 amino acids. The CDR3 nucleotides are TGTGCCAGCAGTACGCATCGGCCGGGGGAGCAGTACTTC. Amino acids: CASSTHRPGEQYF.

V usage is TRBV30 and J usage is TRBJ2-3; a possible D gene is TRBD1 (6 bases). Trimming took 8 bases from V and 0 from J, leaving 12 bases between them. The CDR3 spans 13 residues. CDR1 GTSNPN and CDR2 SVGIG come from the germline V gene (reference sequence). The CDR3 reads CARRQESTDTQYF. In nucleotides, the CDR3 is TGTGCCCGTAGACAGGAGAGCACAGATACGCAGTATTTT.